The entry below gives a single T cell receptor beta chain sequence along with its context. Its antigen is currently unknown. The source of the sample is a study of cytomegalovirus exposure and HLA in healthy donors. Notes on the study in general: More clonal expansion characterized HLA-associated TCR beta chains than equally common others in a later analysis.

13 Jbeta primers and 60 Vbeta primers were used for the PCR. The method was immunoSEQ multiplex PCR; TCRdb's version includes in-frame clones alone and lacks a portion of them. The profile shows approximately 190,000 clones, 82% of them singletons. CDR1 and CDR2 (germline): SGHTA, FQGTGA. The CDR3 loop spans 15 amino acids. V lost 1 base, J lost 1 base, and 10 bases lay in between. The chain combines TRBV7-3 with TRBJ1-1; D may be TRBD1 (6 bases). The sequence derives from a woman under 30 in good health and CMV-seronegative. Sequenced sample: PBMCs. CDR3 loop: CASSLIGGQNTEAFF. CDR3 in DNA: TGTGCCAGCAGCTTAATTGGGGGACAGAACACTGAAGCTTTCTTT.